These 5 T cell receptor beta chains share one sample of origin, sequenced in a study of a mutant IDH1 vaccine in newly diagnosed glioma. Time point reported: week 47, end of study. One vaccine dose held 300 ug of mutant IDH1 20-mer peptide and came with topical imiquimod. These receptors' targets are unknown. Data came from immunoSEQ multiplex PCR; TCRdb stores just in-frame clones and leaves some out. This table holds 55,000 to 65,000 clones, around three quarters found once. The sequences come from PBMCs, collected from a glioma patient whose treatment included an IDH1 peptide vaccine. The origin of the receptors is a man aged 50-60 years with glioma.

The chain links TRBV2 to TRBJ1-5; D might be TRBD1 (6 bases). V was trimmed by 5 bases and J by 1 base, leaving 12 bases between them. The CDR3 consists of 15 residues. Germline CDR1 is SNHLY and CDR2 is FYNNEI. CDR3 sequence (DNA): TGTGCCAGCAGTTTGGACAGTTTAAGCAATCAGCCCCAGCATTTT. Its protein product is CASSLDSLSNQPQHF.

This chain joins TRBV9 and TRBJ2-2; D could derive from TRBD1 or TRBD2 (5 bases each). The V gene lost 4 bases and the J gene lost 4 bases, with 14 bases spanning the gap. The CDR3 is 15 residues long. CDR1 and CDR2 (germline): SGDLS, YYNGEE. Written as DNA, the CDR3 is TGTGCCAGCAGCTTCCTGGATGGGGGCACCGGGGAGCTGTTTTTT. Its translation: CASSFLDGGTGELFF.

The rearrangement joins TRBV9 to TRBJ2-7; TRBD1 matches 9 bases. V was pared by 4 bases and J by 5 bases, with 7 bases of the junction left unmatched. Germline V CDR1 and CDR2: SGDLS, YYNGEE. The CDR3 is 14 residues long. CDR3 DNA sequence: TGTGCCAGCAGCTCCGGGACAGGGTACAACGAGCAGTACTTC. Its translation is CASSSGTGYNEQYF.

CDR3 DNA sequence: TGCAGCGTCATGGGGTCTGGGGCCAACGTCCTGACTTTC. Protein product: CSVMGSGANVLTF. This chain joins TRBV29-1 and TRBJ2-6; no clear D gene. The V gene lost 6 bases and the J gene lost 1 base, with 7 bases spanning the gap. There are 13 residues in the CDR3. In germline, CDR1 is SQVTM, CDR2 ANQGSEA.

As DNA, the CDR3 is TGCGCCAGCAGCCAAGATAGGCACTACCAGGAGAATGGCTACACCTTC. It yields the protein CASSQDRHYQENGYTF. The rearrangement links TRBV4-3 to TRBJ1-2; D ambiguous. V lost 0 bases, J lost 6 bases, and 17 bases lay in between. CDR3 length: 16 residues. Germline V gene sequence: CDR1 LGHNA, CDR2 YSLEER.